The entry below describes one TCR beta chain. The specificity of this receptor is unknown. Per-base qualities were not stored, and no clone one base away is much larger. The immunoSEQ Assay, a bias-controlled multiplex PCR, was used to amplify TCRbeta CDR3 regions from genomic DNA. The study's processing was this. The number of nucleated cells in each sample was estimated by amplification of reference gene primers within the assay. To quantify the absolute abundance of each unique TCRbeta CDR3 rearrangement, sequence reads were collapsed and filtered. For each sample, productive Simpson clonality was calculated by taking the square root of Simpson's diversity index across productive rearrangements. Imported from immuneACCESS, the table was reduced by TCRdb to in-frame sequences with V and J called. These copies leave out some clones; in studies compared against another copy, an unresolved V gene accounts for under half, and the cause of the remainder is not known. V and J calls and clone size are copied from that table; D and trimming were computed from the DNA. The sample table holds about 230,000 clones, of which around four fifths were seen once. The ten largest clones capture about 2.5% of the sample.

Inclusive of the bounding cysteine and phenylalanine, the CDR3 is 16 residues long. Kept here is only the CDR3 DNA, which spans 48 bases and is read in frame from base 1. Trimming costs V 2 bases and J 1 base, and their ends lie 13 bases apart. The germline V gene sets CDR1 to SGHRS and CDR2 to YFSETQ. Collaborating institutions collected whole blood in K2EDTA tubes following their own protocols. For TCRbeta analysis, collaborators shipped samples in one of three forms: frozen whole blood, isolated PBMCs, or DNA extracted from either of those sample types. The data belong to a study of blood T cell repertoires in COVID-19 (dated by TCRdb to the early 2020s). Study-wide context: The collaborator samples originated in the United States, Italy and Spain and spanned the acute and convalescent phases of COVID-19. The prospective study material was composed of cDNA or gDNA derived from T cells, B-cell-depleted T cells, or PBMCs. Where available, HLA class I and class II types were obtained from metadata supplied by the sample provider rather than from assay-based typing. Sample metadata almost always included a de-identified subject ID, COVID-19 status, age in years and sex. The samples were drawn from two sources: the first 160 participants of the ongoing ImmuneRACE study, and about 1,300 subjects contributed by 6 global collaborators. The repertoires were released in a freely available public database intended as a resource for research on the immune response to SARS-CoV-2. Subjects who had been exposed to COVID-19, were actively infected with it, or had recovered from it provided the deeply sampled blood TCRbeta repertoires that made up the dataset. The full study reports these points: The quantity of clinical and demographic metadata differed by source and by participant and was supplied without curation.

Sample: peripheral blood. The sequence came from a woman aged 65 to 85 with active or convalescent COVID-19. The sequence links TRBV5-1 to TRBJ1-3, with the D gene call left open. The encoded CDR3 is CASSFSGSQSGNTIYF. The DNA sequence follows: TGCGCCAGCAGCTTTTCAGGTTCCCAGTCTGGAAACACCATATATTTT.